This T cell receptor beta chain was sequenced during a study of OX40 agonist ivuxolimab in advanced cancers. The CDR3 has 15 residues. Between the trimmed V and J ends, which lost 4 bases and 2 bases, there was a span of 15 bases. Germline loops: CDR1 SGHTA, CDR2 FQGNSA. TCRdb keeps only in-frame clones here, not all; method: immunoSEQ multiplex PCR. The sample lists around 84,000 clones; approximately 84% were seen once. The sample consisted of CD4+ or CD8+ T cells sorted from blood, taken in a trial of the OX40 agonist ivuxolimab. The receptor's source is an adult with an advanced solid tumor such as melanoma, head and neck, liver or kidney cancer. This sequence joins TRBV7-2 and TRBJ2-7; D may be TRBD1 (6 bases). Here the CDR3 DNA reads TGTGCCAGCAGCTCGCGGCTACAGGGTCCCTACGAGCAGTACTTC. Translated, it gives CASSSRLQGPYEQYF.